These T cell receptor beta chains were read from a single sample in a study of blood T cell repertoires in COVID-19. Using immunoSEQ multiplex PCR, the repertoire was profiled, and TCRdb retains in-frame clones only, with some absent. The sample yields fewer than 400,000 clones, 90% to 95% seen once. The sample taken for sequencing was PBMCs or T cells enriched from blood (not recorded which). These receptor sequences come from a woman in her twenties or thirties who had been exposed to COVID-19. Both conserved end residues are part of each CDR3. D genes are given only for firm matches. Clone size, where shown, is once, few, many, or a class for clones that have expanded.

cdr3_length	d_call	clone_size	v_call	j_call	cdr3_aa	cdr3_nt
13	-	-	TRBV5-1	TRBJ1-2	CASSLGQSYGYTF	TGCGCCAGCAGCTTGGGACAGTCCTATGGCTACACCTTC
18	-	-	TRBV7-2	TRBJ1-2	CASSLMGAQHYYNYGYTF	TGTGCCAGCAGCTTAATGGGGGCACAGCACTATTACAACTATGGCTACACCTTC
18	TRBD1	once	TRBV4-1	TRBJ1-4	CASSLRQGATATNEKLFF	TGCGCCAGCAGCCTGAGACAGGGGGCCACTGCAACTAATGAAAAACTGTTTTTT
14	TRBD1	-	TRBV14	TRBJ2-7	CASSQGTGPYEQYF	TGTGCCAGCAGCCAAGGGACAGGGCCCTACGAGCAGTACTTC
12	-	once	TRBV2	TRBJ1-1	CASSDGGAEAFF	TGTGCCAGCAGTGATGGGGGGGCTGAAGCTTTCTTT
14	TRBD1	-	TRBV6-5	TRBJ1-1	CASSSRDSFSEAFF	TGTGCCAGCAGTAGCCGGGACAGTTTTTCTGAAGCTTTCTTT
15	-	-	TRBV5-1	TRBJ1-1	CASSFQGHGYTEAFF	TGCGCCAGCAGCTTCCAGGGACACGGATACACTGAAGCTTTCTTT
15	-	-	TRBV7-9	TRBJ1-2	CASSSEDVVLYGYTF	TGTGCCAGCAGCTCAGAAGATGTGGTCCTCTATGGCTACACCTTC
16	TRBD2	-	TRBV5-3	TRBJ2-7	CARSFHSAGETYEQYF	TGTGCCAGAAGCTTCCATTCGGCGGGGGAAACCTACGAGCAGTACTTC
15	-	once	TRBV7-2	TRBJ2-7	CASSLVTGQTYEQYF	TGTGCCAGCAGCTTAGTCACAGGGCAGACCTACGAGCAGTACTTC
13	-	-	TRBV7-9	TRBJ1-1	CASSLEGPTEAFF	TGTGCCAGCAGCTTAGAGGGGCCCACTGAAGCTTTCTTT
13	-	-	TRBV12-3/TRBV12-4	TRBJ1-1	CASRGHENTEAFF	TGTGCCAGCCGTGGACATGAGAACACTGAAGCTTTCTTT
13	-	-	TRBV11-2	TRBJ2-7	CASSLTGLYEQYF	TGTGCCAGCAGCTTAACCGGTCTGTACGAGCAGTACTTC
19	TRBD2	-	TRBV7-9	TRBJ2-1	CASSLETSGYASSYNEQFF	TGTGCCAGCAGCTTAGAAACTAGCGGGTACGCAAGCTCCTACAATGAGCAGTTCTTC
13	-	-	TRBV5-4	TRBJ2-2	CASSNPGAGELFF	TGTGCCAGCAGCAACCCAGGGGCCGGGGAGCTGTTTTTT
14	-	-	TRBV9	TRBJ2-1	CASSVASSSTEQFF	TGTGCCAGCAGCGTAGCTTCGTCTAGCACTGAGCAGTTCTTC
14	TRBD1	-	TRBV5-4	TRBJ2-2	CASSVDRATGELFF	TGTGCCAGCAGCGTGGACAGGGCCACCGGGGAGCTGTTTTTT
14	-	-	TRBV27	TRBJ2-1	CASSLYSSVNEQFF	TGTGCCAGCAGTTTATATTCTAGCGTCAATGAGCAGTTCTTC